One and the same sample provided the 31 T cell receptor beta chains below, sequenced in a study of T cell clusters in autoimmune cytopenias. TRB was amplified from approximately 230 ng of peripheral blood genomic DNA per sample. TRB rearrangements were amplified by touch-down multiplex PCR with mixed TRB-A/B primers. TCRdb reworked the multiplex PCR reads into one entry per CDR3 protein, no DNA. The specimen's table records a few thousand distinct CDR3 sequences. The sample consisted of peripheral blood. All receptors come from a human donor with an autoimmune cytopenia or autoimmune hepatitis (not recorded which).

This clonotype shows up as medium-sized by frequency. V usage is TRBV19 and J usage is TRBJ1-3. CDR1 is LNHDA, CDR2 SQIVND, per germline (reference sequence). CDR3 length equals 15 residues. This CDR3 is CASSTANLSGNTIYF.

This clonotype is classed as medium-sized by frequency. The genes are TRBV30 and TRBJ1-6; absent DNA, TCRdb's TRBD1 call cannot be checked. From germline, CDR1 is GTSNPN and CDR2 SVGIG (reference sequence). The CDR3 spans 14 residues. CDR3 in amino acids: CAWSVSGDNSPLHF.

This clonotype is identified as medium-sized from frequency. The chain carries TRBV19 and TRBJ2-7; the TCRdb D gene call, TRBD1, has no DNA to confirm it. The CDR3 has 14 residues. Germline assignment: CDR1 LNHDA and CDR2 SQIVND (reference sequence). The CDR3 sequence is CASTPGQGRYEQYF.

By frequency, this clonotype registers medium-sized. The J gene is TRBJ1-2, the V gene TRBV19; TCRdb's D call, TRBD1, is unchecked because there is no DNA. The CDR3 totals 15 residues. The germline V gene has CDR1 LNHDA and CDR2 SQIVND (reference sequence). Here the CDR3 reads CASSNPGQGEYGYTF.

The V gene is TRBV15, the J gene TRBJ1-5; the TCRdb call, TRBD1, lacks DNA for checking. Germline CDR1 LNHNV, CDR2 YYDKDF (reference sequence). The CDR3 length is 16 residues. CDR3 in amino acids: CATSRESRQVNQPQHF.

V and J are TRBV18 and TRBJ2-7; TCRdb's D call, TRBD2, is unchecked because there is no DNA. The CDR3 extends over 14 amino acids. Germline V gene lookup returns CDR1 KGHSH and CDR2 LQKENI. The CDR3 region is CASSPMTPSGRQYF.

Considering frequency, this clonotype is medium-sized (0.01 to 0.1%). The CDR3 protein is CASSLGTSGRNEQFF. The V and J genes are TRBV18 and TRBJ2-1; absent DNA, TCRdb's TRBD2 call cannot be checked. In germline, CDR1 is KGHSH, CDR2 LQKENI. The CDR3 has 15 residues. The variable domain in full, with the rest retrieved from reference TRBV18 and TRBJ2-1, is NAGVMQNPRHLVRRRGQEARLRCSPMKGHSHVYWYRQLPEEGLKFMVYLQKENIIDESGMPKERFSAEFPKEGPSILRIQQVVRGDSAAYFCASSLGTSGRNEQFFGPGTRLTVL.

The genes are TRBV6-6 and TRBJ2-3; TCRdb's assignment of TRBD1 cannot be checked, as there is no DNA. The CDR3 contains 15 residues. The germline gives CDR1 MNHNY, CDR2 SVGAGI (reference sequence). The CDR3 spells CASRYNRGRTDTQYF.

The V gene is TRBV12-3 or TRBV12-4, the J gene TRBJ1-1; the D call from TCRdb, TRBD1, cannot be confirmed without DNA. The CDR3 has 13 residues. The CDR3 is CASSTTGQGSAFF.

This clonotype is medium-sized by frequency. The V gene is TRBV27, the J gene TRBJ1-4; TCRdb designates TRBD1, a call that cannot be tested without DNA. From germline, CDR1 is MNHEY and CDR2 SMNVEV (reference sequence). The CDR3 extends over 16 amino acids. The CDR3 sequence: CASSAPGQGAGEKLFF.

Frequency places this clonotype as large (0.1 to 1%). The V call is TRBV29-1, the J call TRBJ2-7. Germline lookup yields CDR1 SQVTM and CDR2 ANQGSEA. The CDR3 extends over 12 amino acids. The CDR3 sequence is CSVDGGAYEQYF.

According to its frequency, this clonotype is medium-sized. V and J are TRBV5-1 and TRBJ2-7. The CDR3 loop spans 11 amino acids. CDR1 SGHRS and CDR2 YFSETQ come from the germline V gene. CDR3 region: CASSSVYEQYF. The full variable domain, rest sourced from reference TRBV5-1 and TRBJ2-7, is KAGVTQTPRYLIKTRGQQVTLSCSPISGHRSVSWYQQTPGQGLQFLFEYFSETQRNKGNFPGRFSGRQFSNSRSEMNVSTLELGDSALYLCASSSVYEQYFGPGTRLTVT.

By frequency, this clonotype is medium-sized. J is TRBJ2-3 and V is TRBV19. Germline V gene data show CDR1 as LNHDA and CDR2 as SQIVND (reference sequence). The CDR3 loop spans 12 amino acids. This CDR3 reads CASSIVLGTQYF.

This clonotype is labeled medium-sized based on frequency. The gene calls are TRBV27 and TRBJ1-4. The V gene's germline CDR1 is MNHEY and CDR2 SMNVEV (reference sequence). The CDR3 runs 15 residues. This CDR3 reads CASRRTAATNEKLFF.

This clonotype is called medium-sized based on its frequency. This CDR3 reads CASSRRATSTDTQYF. V usage is TRBV6-5 and J usage is TRBJ2-3; the D call of TRBD1 rests on TCRdb alone, since no DNA is present to check it. The CDR3 is 15 residues long. Germline V gene data show CDR1 as MNHEY and CDR2 as SVGAGI.

By frequency, this clonotype registers medium-sized. The rearrangement links TRBV6-5 to TRBJ1-6; TCRdb picks TRBD1, but there is no DNA to check that call. The length of the CDR3 is 16 residues. Per germline, CDR1 MNHEY and CDR2 SVGAGI. The CDR3 region is CASTPVRPWEGSPLHF.

Considering frequency, this clonotype is medium-sized (0.01 to 0.1%). This chain connects TRBV12-3 or TRBV12-4 to TRBJ2-3; as DNA is missing, the TRBD1 call by TCRdb cannot be tested. CDR3 length equals 15 residues. CDR3 in amino acids: CASSPRPLGTDTQYF.

Frequency places this clonotype as medium-sized (0.01 to 0.1%). The chain combines TRBV6-5 with TRBJ2-2; the TRBD1 assignment by TCRdb is unverifiable without DNA. The CDR3 runs 15 residues. In germline, CDR1 is MNHEY, CDR2 SVGAGI. Here the CDR3 reads CASRAGIVGTGELFF.

This chain connects TRBV6-6 to TRBJ1-1; the D call of TRBD1 rests on TCRdb alone, since no DNA is present to check it. There are 14 residues in the CDR3. The germline CDR1 and CDR2 sequences are MNHNY and SVGAGI (reference sequence). The CDR3 is CASSYGQGGTEAFF.

The chain links TRBV19 to TRBJ1-2; without DNA, the TCRdb call of TRBD1 cannot be checked. The CDR3 has 15 residues. Germline assignment: CDR1 LNHDA and CDR2 SQIVND (reference sequence). Here the CDR3 reads CASSIDYRGTYGYTF. The variable domain in full, completed from reference TRBV19 and TRBJ1-2, reads DGGITQSPKYLFRKEGQNVTLSCEQNLNHDAMYWYRQDPGQGLRLIYYSQIVNDFQKGDIAEGYSVSREKKESFPLTVTSAQKNPTAFYLCASSIDYRGTYGYTFGSGTRLTVV.

The chain couples TRBV28 to TRBJ2-3; the TCRdb call, TRBD2, lacks DNA for checking. This CDR3 is built from 15 residues. Germline assignment: CDR1 MDHEN and CDR2 SYDVKM. CDR3 protein: CASSRTSDGTDTQYF.

This clonotype shows up as medium-sized by frequency. The rearrangement uses TRBV19 and TRBJ2-5; checking the TCRdb D call of TRBD1 is not possible without DNA. Germline values: CDR1 LNHDA, CDR2 SQIVND (reference sequence). The length of the CDR3 is 15 residues. The CDR3: CATSEGDSVQETQYF.

This chain connects TRBV27 to TRBJ1-1. CDR3 length equals 15 residues. CDR1 MNHEY and CDR2 SMNVEV come from the germline V gene (reference sequence). The CDR3 sequence: CASRRRRHGNTEAFF.

In terms of frequency, this clonotype is medium-sized. The chain is built from TRBV18 and TRBJ2-7; TCRdb calls TRBD2, which cannot be checked without DNA. Germline assignment: CDR1 KGHSH and CDR2 LQKENI. The CDR3 is 11 residues long. CDR3 sequence: CASSPGLEQYF.

The rearrangement joins TRBV6-5 to TRBJ1-2; TCRdb reports TRBD1, a call that lacks DNA to check it against. Looked up from germline, CDR1 is MNHEY and CDR2 is SVGAGI. This CDR3 has 15 amino acids. The CDR3 sequence: CASSYSSTGAPGYTF.

The chain is built from TRBV10-3 and TRBJ1-5. From germline, CDR1 is ENHRY and CDR2 SYGVKD. CDR3 length: 15 residues. CDR3 sequence reads: CAISESDRENQPQHF.

This clonotype shows up as medium-sized by frequency. The chain links TRBV29-1 to TRBJ1-1. The CDR3 is made up of 12 amino acids. Germline V gene data show CDR1 as SQVTM and CDR2 as ANQGSEA. This chain's CDR3 is CSVEVHNTEAFF.

The chain joins TRBV10-3 to TRBJ2-7; TCRdb picks TRBD1, but there is no DNA to check that call. The CDR3 contains 15 residues. Germline V gene lookup returns CDR1 ENHRY and CDR2 SYGVKD. This CDR3 is CAIRLGQGGAYEQYF.

The CDR3 is CAWSSQGDQPQHF. V usage is TRBV30 and J usage is TRBJ1-5; TCRdb calls TRBD1, which cannot be checked without DNA. The germline CDR1 and CDR2 sequences are GTSNPN and SVGIG (reference sequence). CDR3 length: 13 amino acids. Full variable domain (outside the CDR3, taken from reference TRBV30 and TRBJ1-5): SQTIHQWPATLVQPVGSPLSLECTVEGTSNPNLYWYRQAAGRGLQLLFYSVGIGQISSEVPQNLSASRPQDRQFILSSKKLLLSDSGFYLCAWSSQGDQPQHFGDGTRLSIL.

J is TRBJ2-5 and V is TRBV27. The CDR3 extends over 13 amino acids. Germline values: CDR1 MNHEY, CDR2 SMNVEV (reference sequence). CDR3 loop: CASRSQNQETQYF.

The chain carries TRBV18 and TRBJ2-7; TCRdb's assignment of TRBD1 cannot be checked, as there is no DNA. The CDR3 spans 14 residues. Germline loops: CDR1 KGHSH, CDR2 LQKENI. CDR3 amino acids: CASSNPTGHYEQYF.